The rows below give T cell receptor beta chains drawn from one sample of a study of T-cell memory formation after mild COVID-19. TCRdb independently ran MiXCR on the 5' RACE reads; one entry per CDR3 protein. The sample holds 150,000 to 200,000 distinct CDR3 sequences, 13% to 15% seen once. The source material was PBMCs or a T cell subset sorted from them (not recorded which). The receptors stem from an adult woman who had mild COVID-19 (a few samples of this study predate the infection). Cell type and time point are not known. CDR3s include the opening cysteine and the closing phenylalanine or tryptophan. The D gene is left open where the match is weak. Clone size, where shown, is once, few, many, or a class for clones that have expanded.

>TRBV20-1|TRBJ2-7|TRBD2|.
TGCAGTGCTAGTAGTGTAGCGGGAGGCCGCACCTACGAGCAGTACTTC
CSASSVAGGRTYEQYF
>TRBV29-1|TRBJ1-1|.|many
TGCAGCGTTCTGCTCTGGGGAGCTTTCTTT
CSVLLWGAFF
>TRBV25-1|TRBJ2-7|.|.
TGTGCCAGCACCCCAGCGGTGGGGGAAGCGGGCTACGAGCAGTACTTC
CASTPAVGEAGYEQYF
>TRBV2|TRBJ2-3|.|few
TGTGCCAGCAGTGAAGGAATGGCAGGGGAAGGTAGGGCGCAGTATTTT
CASSEGMAGEGRAQYF
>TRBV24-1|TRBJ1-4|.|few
TGTGCCACCAGTGATGCTGAAAAACTGTTTTTT
CATSDAEKLFF
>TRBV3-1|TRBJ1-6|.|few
TGTGCCAGCAGCCACAATTCACCCCTCCACTTT
CASSHNSPLHF
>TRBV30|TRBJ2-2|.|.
TGTGCCCCCGAGGAGACAGTACACCGCGGGGAGCTGTTTTTT
CAPEETVHRGELFF
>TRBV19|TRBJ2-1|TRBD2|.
TGTGCCAGTAGTATCTCACGGGACTATAGCAATGAGCAGTTCTTC
CASSISRDYSNEQFF
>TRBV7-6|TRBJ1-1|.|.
TGTGCCAGCAGCTTAGCCCCGGGCAGGGTGAACACTGAAGCTTTCTTT
CASSLAPGRVNTEAFF
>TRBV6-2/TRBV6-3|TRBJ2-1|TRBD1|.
TGTGCCAGCAGTGCCCGGGGACAGGGAAACAATGAGCAGTTCTTC
CASSARGQGNNEQFF
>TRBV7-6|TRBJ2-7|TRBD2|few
TGTGCCAGCAGCCCCGGGGGGAGCGAGGAGCAGTACTTC
CASSPGGSEEQYF
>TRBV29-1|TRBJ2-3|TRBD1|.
TGCAGCGTAGACCCTACAGGGGCAGATACGCAGTATTTT
CSVDPTGADTQYF